This T cell receptor (beta chain) is from a study of human versus mouse CDR3 diversity and MHC coevolution. Study in general: immunoSEQ was reported to reach one in 200,000 T cells sensitivity. Study-level points and caveats: Human CDR3s averaged more deletions and insertions than mouse CDR3s.

The germline gives CDR1 SGHVS, CDR2 FNYEAQ. The ends lost 5 bases at V and 5 bases at J; junction bases unmatched: 17. CDR3 length: 18 residues. Naive CD4 T cells were sorted as CD45RO-negative, CD62L-positive. Generated by immunoSEQ multiplex PCR, the TCRdb table keeps only in-frame clones and is missing some. The sample holds roughly 86,000 clones, just over 90% seen once. This clone was seen once. Its antigen is undetermined. The clonotype originates from a person between 25 and 70 years old in good health. Sample: naive CD4+ T cells from blood. Subset reported: CD45RO-negative CD62L-positive naive CD4 T cells. The rearrangement uses TRBV7-6 and TRBJ1-1; 10 nucleotides line up with TRBD1. The CDR3 nucleotides are TGTGCCAGCAGCGGAGCCGGGACAGGGGATTGGCGAAGGACTGAAGCTTTCTTT. Translated, it gives CASSGAGTGDWRRTEAFF.